One and the same sample provided the 13 T cell receptor beta chains below, sequenced in a study of shared clonotypes between healthy human individuals. Assay used: immunoSEQ multiplex PCR; TCRdb lists only in-frame clones, some missing. Here the sample spans 650,000 to 800,000 clones, 72% being singletons. Material for sequencing was memory CD4+ T cells sorted from blood. As for subset: CD45RA-negative fraction. These receptors were obtained from a woman in her twenties or thirties in good health.

This clone was detected only once. V gene TRBV2 combines with J gene TRBJ2-2; maybe TRBD2 (6 bases). Trimming cost V 2 bases and J 2 bases, with 12 bases left between them. The CDR3 is 16 residues long. CDR1 and CDR2 from the germline V gene are SNHLY and FYNNEI. The CDR3 coding sequence is TGTGCCAGCAGTGAAACTAGCCCAAGAAACACCGGGGAGCTGTTTTTT. It translates to CASSETSPRNTGELFF.

The chain combines TRBV30 with TRBJ2-7; the match to TRBD2 covers 15 bases. Trimming cost V 2 bases and J 4 bases; bases outside gene matches: 3. Germline CDR1 and CDR2: GTSNPN and SVGIG (reference sequence). CDR3 length: 15 residues. The CDR3 DNA follows: TGTGCCTGGAGTAAAGGGACTAGCGGGGGGTACGAGCAGTACTTC. Translating it yields CAWSKGTSGGYEQYF.

This clone was found a few times. J is TRBJ2-2 and V is TRBV19; the match to TRBD2 covers 10 bases. V gave up 4 bases and J gave up 6 bases; unmatched junction bases: 8. The CDR3 totals 16 residues. The germline V gene has CDR1 LNHDA and CDR2 SQIVND (reference sequence). This CDR3 is CASSSGLAAFAGELFF. CDR3 nucleotide sequence: TGTGCCAGTAGTAGTGGACTAGCGGCATTCGCCGGGGAGCTGTTTTTT.

This clone was seen more than once but under ten times. The chain combines TRBV29-1 with TRBJ1-1; tentative D call: TRBD1 (5 bases). CDR3 length equals 12 residues. Germline V gene sequence: CDR1 SQVTM, CDR2 ANQGSEA. The V gene lost 7 bases and the J gene lost 3 bases, with 12 bases spanning the gap. CDR3 in amino acids: CSAVRGDTEAFF. The CDR3 nucleotides read TGCAGCGCGGTAAGGGGTGACACTGAAGCTTTCTTT.

This clone was counted ten times or more. This chain uses TRBV29-1 with TRBJ2-3; TRBD1 agrees at 7 bases. Germline V gene sequence: CDR1 SQVTM, CDR2 ANQGSEA. V was pared by 3 bases and J by 4 bases, with 4 bases of the junction left unmatched. The CDR3 has 13 residues. The CDR3 reads CSVDRGFADTQYF. CDR3 sequence (DNA): TGCAGCGTTGACAGGGGGTTTGCAGATACGCAGTATTTT.

This clone appeared a few times. The V and J genes are TRBV14 and TRBJ1-1; TRBD1 might be the D (6 bases). The CDR3 loop spans 14 amino acids. Germline-derived CDR1 and CDR2 are SGHDN and FVKESK. The V end lost 4 bases, the J end lost 1 base, and 10 bases lay between the germline ends. CDR3 amino acids: CASSPGHPNTEAFF. Here the CDR3 DNA reads TGTGCCAGCAGCCCGGGACACCCGAACACTGAAGCTTTCTTT.

The chain has TRBV19 and TRBJ1-5; D may be TRBD1 (5 bases). The germline V and J ends were trimmed by 3 bases and 7 bases, with 10 bases remaining between them. This CDR3 spans 13 amino acids. Germline assignment: CDR1 LNHDA and CDR2 SQIVND (reference sequence). The CDR3 protein is CASSMGLIQPQHF. For the CDR3, the DNA is TGTGCCAGTAGTATGGGACTGATCCAGCCCCAGCATTTT.

This chain joins TRBV9 and TRBJ2-3, with 8 bases fitting TRBD2. V lost 0 bases to trimming and J lost 6 bases; unmatched junction nucleotides: 6. Germline V gene lookup returns CDR1 SGDLS and CDR2 YYNGEE. The length of the CDR3 is 15 residues. The DNA of the CDR3 is TGTGCCAGCAGCGTAGGTAGCGGGAATGGGGATACGCAGTATTTT. Translating gives CASSVGSGNGDTQYF.

The chain employs TRBV7-2 and TRBJ2-3, with D possibly being TRBD2 (6 bases). CDR3 size: 16 residues. Looked up from germline, CDR1 is SGHTA and CDR2 is FQGNSA. Trimming left V 1 base short and J 0 bases short, with 11 bases between. This CDR3 is CASSLVAGPSTDTQYF. In DNA, the CDR3 is TGTGCCAGCAGCTTAGTGGCGGGACCTAGCACAGATACGCAGTATTTT.

The chain couples TRBV30 to TRBJ1-5; D remains unclear. The CDR3 is 13 amino acids. Trimming left V 2 bases short and J 5 bases short, with 10 bases between. Germline assignment: CDR1 GTSNPN and CDR2 SVGIG (reference sequence). CDR3 sequence reads: CAWSPGLDQPQHF. The CDR3 nucleotides read TGTGCCTGGAGTCCGGGCCTTGATCAGCCCCAGCATTTT.

The genes are TRBV13 and TRBJ1-1; 10 nucleotides match TRBD1. The CDR3 loop spans 16 amino acids. The junction had 8 bases not matched to a gene; V was cut back by 1 base and J by 6 bases. CDR1 and CDR2 from the germline V gene are PRHDT and FYEKMQ (reference sequence). The CDR3 here is CASSLVLGTGAPEAFF. Written as DNA, the CDR3 is TGTGCCAGCAGCTTAGTCCTCGGGACAGGGGCTCCTGAAGCTTTCTTT.

The gene calls are TRBV5-1 and TRBJ2-1; 8 nucleotides agree with TRBD1. Germline V gene lookup returns CDR1 SGHRS and CDR2 YFSETQ. The CDR3 is made up of 16 amino acids. J lost 0 bases, V lost 2 bases, and 4 bases had no gene match. CDR3 sequence: CASSLITGGSYNEQFF. As DNA, the CDR3 is TGCGCCAGCAGCTTAATAACAGGGGGCTCCTACAATGAGCAGTTCTTC.

CDR3 sequence: CASSFRGKGTGELFF. The CDR3 bases are TGTGCCAGCAGTTTCAGGGGGAAGGGCACCGGGGAGCTGTTTTTT. V and J are TRBV2 and TRBJ2-2; 7 positions agree with TRBD1. The J segment lost 4 bases and the V segment lost 5 bases, leaving 7 bases of the junction unmatched. From germline, CDR1 is SNHLY and CDR2 FYNNEI. The CDR3 runs 15 residues.